Listed below are T cell receptor beta chains from one sample, sequenced in a study of cytomegalovirus exposure and HLA in healthy donors. Here immunoSEQ multiplex PCR was the method, and the copy in TCRdb shows in-frame clones only, minus some. This sample has roughly 200,000 clones, with 85% to 90% found just once. The sample consisted of PBMCs. The source is a man younger than 40 in good health and CMV-seronegative. CDR3s include the opening cysteine and the closing phenylalanine or tryptophan. A D gene is named only where the DNA matches it firmly. Size tells how often a clone was seen (once, few, many) or the class of an expanded clone, and some rows leave it out.

j_gene: TRBJ2-7
v_gene: TRBV7-8
abundance: -
d_gene: TRBD1
CDR3aa: CASSLFGTGYEQYF
CDR3nt: TGTGCCAGCAGCTTATTTGGGACAGGGTACGAGCAGTACTTC

j_gene: TRBJ1-3
v_gene: TRBV27
abundance: -
d_gene: -
CDR3aa: CASSPSDRIGNTIYF
CDR3nt: TGTGCCAGCAGTCCCTCAGACAGGATAGGGAACACCATATATTTT

j_gene: TRBJ2-1
v_gene: TRBV6-5
abundance: -
d_gene: TRBD2
CDR3aa: CASSLGTRSNEQFF
CDR3nt: TGTGCCAGCAGCCTCGGGACTAGGAGCAATGAGCAGTTCTTC

j_gene: TRBJ2-2
v_gene: TRBV6-6
abundance: -
d_gene: -
CDR3aa: CASSYVRYTGELFF
CDR3nt: TGTGCCAGCAGTTACGTTAGATACACCGGGGAGCTGTTTTTT

j_gene: TRBJ1-1
v_gene: TRBV19
abundance: -
d_gene: TRBD1
CDR3aa: CASTIGQGAMNTEAFF
CDR3nt: TGTGCCAGTACCATCGGACAGGGGGCAATGAACACTGAAGCTTTCTTT

j_gene: TRBJ1-1
v_gene: TRBV5-1
abundance: once
d_gene: -
CDR3aa: CASSFEGNTEAFF
CDR3nt: TGCGCCAGCAGCTTTGAGGGGAACACTGAAGCTTTCTTT

j_gene: TRBJ2-7
v_gene: TRBV27
abundance: -
d_gene: -
CDR3aa: CASSSTGSTYEQYF
CDR3nt: TGTGCCAGCAGTTCGACGGGATCTACCTACGAGCAGTACTTC

j_gene: TRBJ2-3
v_gene: TRBV9
abundance: once
d_gene: -
CDR3aa: CASSVGETGTDTQYF
CDR3nt: TGTGCCAGCAGCGTAGGGGAAACAGGAACAGATACGCAGTATTTT

j_gene: TRBJ1-6
v_gene: TRBV6-1
abundance: few
d_gene: TRBD1
CDR3aa: CASSVRDRYNSPLHF
CDR3nt: TGTGCCAGCAGTGTTCGGGACAGATATAATTCACCCCTCCACTTT

j_gene: TRBJ2-7
v_gene: TRBV5-1
abundance: few
d_gene: -
CDR3aa: CASSLGTYEQYF
CDR3nt: TGCGCCAGCAGCTTGGGTACATACGAGCAGTACTTC

j_gene: TRBJ1-2
v_gene: TRBV5-4
abundance: -
d_gene: -
CDR3aa: CASSLGLNYGYTF
CDR3nt: TGTGCCAGCAGTCTGGGACTTAACTATGGCTACACCTTC

j_gene: TRBJ1-6
v_gene: TRBV7-2
abundance: -
d_gene: -
CDR3aa: CASSLGGPSSYNSPLHF
CDR3nt: TGTGCCAGCAGCTTAGGGGGGCCCAGCTCCTATAATTCACCCCTCCACTTT

j_gene: TRBJ2-1
v_gene: TRBV7-9
abundance: few
d_gene: TRBD2
CDR3aa: CASSPAFRAGGIYEQFF
CDR3nt: TGTGCCAGCAGCCCAGCCTTTCGAGCGGGAGGGATCTATGAGCAGTTCTTC

j_gene: TRBJ2-7
v_gene: TRBV2
abundance: -
d_gene: TRBD1
CDR3aa: CASRPGQGYEQYF
CDR3nt: TGTGCCAGCAGGCCGGGACAGGGCTACGAGCAGTACTTC

j_gene: TRBJ2-5
v_gene: TRBV6-1
abundance: -
d_gene: -
CDR3aa: CASSRGFQETQYF
CDR3nt: TGTGCCAGCAGCAGGGGCTTCCAAGAGACCCAGTACTTC

j_gene: TRBJ1-5
v_gene: TRBV19
abundance: once
d_gene: -
CDR3aa: CASREFVDSNQPQHF
CDR3nt: TGTGCCAGCAGGGAATTTGTGGATAGCAATCAGCCCCAGCATTTT

j_gene: TRBJ1-6
v_gene: TRBV2
abundance: -
d_gene: -
CDR3aa: CASVAESPLHF
CDR3nt: TGTGCCAGCGTCGCCGAGTCACCCCTCCACTTT

j_gene: TRBJ1-4
v_gene: TRBV4-2
abundance: -
d_gene: -
CDR3aa: CASSQGERVELFF
CDR3nt: TGTGCCAGCAGCCAAGGAGAACGAGTGGAACTGTTTTTT

j_gene: TRBJ1-1
v_gene: TRBV2
abundance: -
d_gene: -
CDR3aa: CASSADSLTEAFF
CDR3nt: TGTGCCAGCAGCGCGGACAGCCTGACTGAAGCTTTCTTT

j_gene: TRBJ2-7
v_gene: TRBV23-1
abundance: once
d_gene: TRBD1
CDR3aa: CASSQGTETNYEQYF
CDR3nt: TGCGCCAGCAGTCAAGGGACAGAGACTAACTACGAGCAGTACTTC

j_gene: TRBJ2-7
v_gene: TRBV7-2
abundance: -
d_gene: TRBD2
CDR3aa: CASSLAQGLVIYEQYF
CDR3nt: TGTGCCAGCAGCTTAGCGCAGGGACTAGTTATCTACGAGCAGTACTTC

j_gene: TRBJ2-2
v_gene: TRBV5-4
abundance: -
d_gene: TRBD2
CDR3aa: CASSRMGGTGELFF
CDR3nt: TGTGCCAGCAGCAGAATGGGGGGGACCGGGGAGCTGTTTTTT

j_gene: TRBJ1-6
v_gene: TRBV10-3
abundance: once
d_gene: TRBD1
CDR3aa: CAISSGQVPYNSPLHF
CDR3nt: TGTGCCATCAGTTCGGGACAGGTACCATATAATTCACCCCTCCACTTT

j_gene: TRBJ2-7
v_gene: TRBV10-3
abundance: -
d_gene: TRBD1
CDR3aa: CAISEFMPGQGAYEQYF
CDR3nt: TGTGCCATCAGTGAGTTCATGCCGGGACAGGGGGCCTACGAGCAGTACTTC

j_gene: TRBJ1-2
v_gene: TRBV2
abundance: -
d_gene: -
CDR3aa: CASRGDNYGYTF
CDR3nt: TGTGCCAGCAGGGGAGACAACTATGGCTACACCTTC